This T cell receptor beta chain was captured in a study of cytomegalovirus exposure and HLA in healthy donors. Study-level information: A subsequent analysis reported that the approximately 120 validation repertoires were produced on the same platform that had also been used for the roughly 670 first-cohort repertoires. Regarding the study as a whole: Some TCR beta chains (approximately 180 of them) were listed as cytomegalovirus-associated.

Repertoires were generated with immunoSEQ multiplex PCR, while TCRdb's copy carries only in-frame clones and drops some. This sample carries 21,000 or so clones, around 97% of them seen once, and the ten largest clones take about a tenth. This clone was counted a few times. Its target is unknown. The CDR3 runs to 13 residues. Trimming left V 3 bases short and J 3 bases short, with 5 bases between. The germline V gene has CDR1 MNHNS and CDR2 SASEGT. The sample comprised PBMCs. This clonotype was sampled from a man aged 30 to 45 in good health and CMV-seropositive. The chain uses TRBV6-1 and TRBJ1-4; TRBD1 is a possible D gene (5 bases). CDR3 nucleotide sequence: TGTGCCAGCAGTGACAGGGCTAATGAAAAACTGTTTTTT. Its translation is CASSDRANEKLFF.